The T cell receptor (beta chain) described here comes from a study of T cells in Graves' hyperthyroidism and ophthalmopathy. For the study at large: Prior to any treatment, at the point of initial diagnosis, peripheral blood was collected.

Fresh peripheral blood, around 9.3 ml, was the source of the PBMCs. RNA transcripts were the template for amplifying TCR beta CDR3 regions. A first-round RT-PCR of the TCR CDR3 used the HTBI primer set. TCRdb re-derived calls from the multiplex PCR reads in MiXCR, one entry per CDR3 protein. The table shows 490,000 or so distinct CDR3 sequences, with about 20% occurring only once. This clonotype appeared many times. CDR1 is ENHRY and CDR2 is SYGVKD in the germline V gene. The V and J ends lost 11 bases and 4 bases respectively, with 15 bases between them. The CDR3 is made up of 14 amino acids. V gene TRBV10-3 combines with J gene TRBJ2-6; D is uncertain. The source is a middle-aged man with Graves' ophthalmopathy. Material: blood. CDR3 sequence reads: CAVAPGFGANVLTF. The CDR3 nucleotides read TGTGCCGTTGCTCCAGGCTTCGGGGCCAACGTCCTGACTTTC.